The clone carrying this T cell receptor beta chain was seen repeatedly, ten times or more. The second PCR ran about 6 to 12 cycles with a sample-barcoded 5' primer and J-beta primers. TCRdb itself ran the 5' RACE reads through MiXCR, one entry per CDR3 protein. The table has more than 750,000 distinct CDR3 sequences, around 29% seen once. The sample is drawn from a study of blood T cells in healthy people across ages. The same data also contributed to another study, on T cells of mothers and their children. In that study: A few healthy Caucasian mothers and their six children were the donors. Addition of sample barcodes and 2-4 random nucleotides occurred through the M1S primer of the second PCR.

The sample was blood. The receptor's source is a woman between 35 and 50 years old in good health.

The CDR3 region is CASSNKGGGYEQYF. For the CDR3, the DNA is TGTGCCAGCAGCAACAAGGGGGGCGGCTACGAGCAGTACTTC. This chain uses TRBV6-6 with TRBJ2-7; TRBD1 or TRBD2 may be the D gene (6 bases each). The CDR3 length is 14 residues. CDR1 and CDR2 (germline): MNHNY, SVGAGI (reference sequence). Trimming removed 6 bases at V and 3 bases at J, with 15 bases between.